This T cell receptor (beta chain) originates from a study of CD8 T cells in ankylosing spondylitis. Study-level findings and limits: It was reported that disease-linked clones were significantly enriched in matched ankylosing spondylitis synovial fluid. There were earlier reports of some motif variants in reactive arthritis synovial fluid and blood. In ankylosing spondylitis blood, a motif of seven to nine highly homologous TCR beta variants appeared characteristic. Disease-associated clonotypes exhibited CD8+ identity and were relatively infrequent in peripheral blood.

TCRdb itself ran the 5' RACE reads through MiXCR, one entry per CDR3 protein. The sample lists 670,000 or so distinct CDR3 sequences, around a fifth occurring once. A few counts support this clonotype. Its antigen is not identified. With 2 bases removed from V and 2 bases from J, the gap between germline ends came to 4 bases. The length of the CDR3 is 12 residues. Germline CDR1 reads WSHSY; CDR2 reads SAAADI. The sequence derives from a male donor with ankylosing spondylitis. The rearrangement links TRBV10-2 to TRBJ2-7; D gene ambiguous. Sample: blood, either unsorted or a sorted T cell fraction (not recorded which). Here the CDR3 DNA reads TGCGCCAGCAGTGAGAGGGCCTACGAGCAGTACTTC. This codes for CASSERAYEQYF.